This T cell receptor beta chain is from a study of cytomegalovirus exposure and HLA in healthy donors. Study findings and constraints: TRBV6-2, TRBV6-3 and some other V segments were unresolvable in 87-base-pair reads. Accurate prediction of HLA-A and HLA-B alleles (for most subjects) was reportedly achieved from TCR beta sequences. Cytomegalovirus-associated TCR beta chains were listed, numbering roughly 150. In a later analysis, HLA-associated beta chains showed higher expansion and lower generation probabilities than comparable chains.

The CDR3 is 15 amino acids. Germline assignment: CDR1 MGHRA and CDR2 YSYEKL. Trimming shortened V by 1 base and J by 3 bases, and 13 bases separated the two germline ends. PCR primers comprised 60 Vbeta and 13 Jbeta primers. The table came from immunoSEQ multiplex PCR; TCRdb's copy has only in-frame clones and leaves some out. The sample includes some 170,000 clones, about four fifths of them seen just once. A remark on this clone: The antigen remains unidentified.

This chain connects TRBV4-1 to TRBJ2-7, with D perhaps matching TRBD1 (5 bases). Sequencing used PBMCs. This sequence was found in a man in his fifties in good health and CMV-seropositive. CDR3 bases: TGCGCCAGCAGCCAAGGCCCGACAGCGCTCTACGAGCAGTACTTC. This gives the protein CASSQGPTALYEQYF.